This entry is about one T cell receptor beta chain. Its antigen is undetermined. The data stem from a study of a mutant IDH1 vaccine in newly diagnosed glioma. About the research overall: Patients underwent eight vaccinations, which took place in weeks 1, 3, 5, 7, 11, 15, 19 and 23. Once 4-6 weeks had passed after radiotherapy alone, vaccination started, or it started with temozolomide cycles. Before enrollment, patients got radiotherapy alone, temozolomide alone, or mostly the combination.

Sequencing used immunoSEQ multiplex PCR; TCRdb keeps in-frame clones, though not all of them. The table lists about 60,000 clones, over 80% of them singletons. Time point defined: week 23, last vaccination. Doses of 300 ug of mutant IDH1 20-mer peptide were given with topical imiquimod. The CDR3 sequence is 14 residues long. Trimming stripped 2 bases from V and 1 base from J, with 8 bases between. Germline lookup yields CDR1 SGHDN and CDR2 FVKESK. Specimen: PBMCs, collected from a glioma patient whose treatment included an IDH1 peptide vaccine. V gene TRBV14 combines with J gene TRBJ1-1; tentative D call: TRBD1 (5 bases). This receptor was obtained from a man in his forties with glioma. The CDR3: CASSQQGRNTEAFF. The CDR3 DNA is TGTGCCAGCAGCCAACAGGGCCGGAACACTGAAGCTTTCTTT.